These 24 T cell receptor beta chains were sequenced from one sample in a study of vaccination effects on CD4 cells after COVID-19. Method: immunoSEQ multiplex PCR; TCRdb's copy keeps in-frame clones and lacks some. The data contain approximately 23,000 clones, approximately 70% of them singletons. Viral peptide pools were used in the ViraFEST assay to expand antigen-specific CD4+ T cells, and sequencing came afterward. CD4+ T cells were isolated after about nine days of culture. The healthy vaccine recipients, who had no prior SARS-CoV-2 infection, showed negative nucleocapsid antibodies. Their target antigens are unknown. The source was CD4+ T cells from PBMCs cultured with HCoV-NL63 spike peptides, collected before COVID-19 vaccination. These receptors all come from a human donor who received a COVID-19 vaccine.

The rearrangement joins TRBV18 to TRBJ1-3; D perhaps matches TRBD1 (5 bases). The germline V gene encodes CDR1 KGHSH and CDR2 LQKENI. The V end was cut by 3 bases, the J end by 0 bases, with 9 bases between. CDR3 length: 15 residues. CDR3 nucleotide sequence: TGTGCCAGCTCACCGGGGACGGCCTCTGGAAACACCATATATTTT. This gives the protein CASSPGTASGNTIYF.

This chain links TRBV5-1 with TRBJ1-1, with D possibly being TRBD1 (6 bases). CDR1 and CDR2 from the germline V gene are SGHRS and YFSETQ. The CDR3 is 17 amino acids. The V end was cut by 2 bases, the J end by 3 bases, with 20 bases between. Written as DNA, the CDR3 is TGCGCCAGCAGCTTCGAGGGAGGTCGGTCAGGGGACACTGAAGCTTTCTTT. It translates to CASSFEGGRSGDTEAFF. Full variable domain (outside the CDR3, taken from reference TRBV5-1 and TRBJ1-1): KAGVTQTPRYLIKTRGQQVTLSCSPISGHRSVSWYQQTPGQGLQFLFEYFSETQRNKGNFPGRFSGRQFSNSRSEMNVSTLELGDSALYLCASSFEGGRSGDTEAFFGQGTRLTVV.

With regard to this clone: Distinct nucleotide sequences in the sample also encode this CDR3. This chain connects TRBV5-1 to TRBJ2-7; maybe TRBD1 (6 bases). This CDR3 region has 15 residues. CDR1 and CDR2 (germline): SGHRS, YFSETQ. Trimming took 0 bases from V and 3 from J, leaving 13 bases between them. CDR3 DNA sequence: TGCGCCAGCAGCTTGGTAGGGGGTCGGGGCTACGAGCAGTACTTC. This translates into CASSLVGGRGYEQYF.

This chain connects TRBV5-1 to TRBJ2-5, with a tentative D call TRBD2 (6 bases). Germline lookup yields CDR1 SGHRS and CDR2 YFSETQ. This CDR3 has 15 residues. V lost 6 bases and J lost 5, with 20 bases in between. CDR3 residues: CASNTGRPIQETQYF. CDR3 sequence (DNA): TGCGCCAGCAATACTGGGAGGCCTATCCAGGAGACCCAGTACTTC. The full variable domain, in which reference TRBV5-1 and TRBJ2-5 provide the parts outside the CDR3, is KAGVTQTPRYLIKTRGQQVTLSCSPISGHRSVSWYQQTPGQGLQFLFEYFSETQRNKGNFPGRFSGRQFSNSRSEMNVSTLELGDSALYLCASNTGRPIQETQYFGPGTRLLVL.

The gene calls are TRBV7-9 and TRBJ2-5; the D call may be TRBD1 or TRBD2 (6 bases each). Germline assignment: CDR1 SEHNR and CDR2 FQNEAQ (reference sequence). The V and J ends lost 1 base and 5 bases respectively, with 14 bases between them. The CDR3 totals 15 residues. CDR3 amino acids: CASSLGGGRWETQYF. In nucleotides, the CDR3 is TGTGCCAGCAGCTTAGGTGGGGGGCGCTGGGAGACCCAGTACTTC.

The chain couples TRBV5-4 to TRBJ2-5; D unresolved. Germline V gives CDR1 SGHNT, CDR2 YYREEE (reference sequence). Trimming shortened V by 0 bases and J by 5 bases, and 11 bases separated the two germline ends. This CDR3 has 14 residues. CDR3 sequence: CASSLGLRRETQYF. CDR3 coding DNA: TGTGCCAGCAGCTTGGGGCTGAGAAGGGAGACCCAGTACTTC.

This chain links TRBV7-9 with TRBJ1-1, with TRBD1 matching over 11 bases. Germline V lookup: CDR1 SEHNR, CDR2 FQNEAQ (reference sequence). The CDR3 is 14 amino acids. V trimming: 5 bases; J trimming: 11 bases; junction bases outside the gene matches: 10. In nucleotides, the CDR3 is TGTGCCAGCAGCGAACGTCGGACAGGGGGCGACGCTTTCTTT. This sequence encodes CASSERRTGGDAFF. The whole variable domain, remainder taken from reference TRBV7-9 and TRBJ1-1, is DTGVSQNPRHKITKRGQNVTFRCDPISEHNRLYWYRQTLGQGPEFLTYFQNEAQLEKSRLLSDRFSAERPKGSFSTLEIQRTEQGDSAMYLCASSERRTGGDAFFGQGTRLTVV.

This clone was found a few times. V usage is TRBV3-1 (or the pseudogene TRBV3-2) and J usage is TRBJ2-2; unclear D gene. The CDR3 spans 13 residues. The ends were cut back, 2 bases at V and 0 bases at J, with 1 base in the middle. Germline loops: CDR1 LGHDT, CDR2 YNNKEL (reference sequence). CDR3 sequence (DNA): TGTGCCAGCAGCCAACCGAACACCGGGGAGCTGTTTTTT. It codes for CASSQPNTGELFF.

This clone occurred once. The chain has TRBV7-9 and TRBJ2-5, with D perhaps matching TRBD2 (5 bases). Trimming left V 0 bases short and J 1 base short, with 12 bases between. Germline V gene sequence: CDR1 SEHNR, CDR2 FQNEAQ (reference sequence). The CDR3 loop spans 16 amino acids. CDR3 residues: CASSLALLGSQETQYF. DNA for the CDR3: TGTGCCAGCAGCTTAGCTTTATTAGGGAGCCAAGAGACCCAGTACTTC.

The J gene is TRBJ1-2, the V gene TRBV4-1, with D perhaps matching TRBD1 (6 bases). The CDR3 loop spans 16 amino acids. Germline V gene lookup returns CDR1 MGHRA and CDR2 YSYEKL. V was clipped by 1 base and J by 4 bases, with 16 bases between them. The DNA for the CDR3 is TGCGCCAGCAGCCAAGTGGGGGCCAAGACCGGCTATGGCTACACCTTC. It codes for CASSQVGAKTGYGYTF.

This clone came up once. The junction differs from germline at one of its ends, possibly a read error. The chain has TRBV6-4 and TRBJ2-2; D ambiguous. The CDR3 totals 12 residues. Looked up from germline, CDR1 is MRHNA and CDR2 is SNTAGT. CDR3 DNA: TGTGCCAGCGGTGACTACACCGGGGAGCTGTTTTTT. Protein: CASGDYTGELFF.

This rearrangement joins TRBV19 to TRBJ1-5; 7 bases line up with TRBD1. The CDR3 runs 15 residues. The germline CDR1 and CDR2 sequences are LNHDA and SQIVND (reference sequence). The junction had 10 bases not matched to a gene; V was cut back by 7 bases and J by 4 bases. The CDR3 reads CASNRRGRGNQPQHF. The CDR3 nucleotides are TGTGCCAGTAATCGGAGGGGGCGAGGAAATCAGCCCCAGCATTTT. Based on the CDR3 plus reference TRBV19 and TRBJ1-5, the full variable domain is DGGITQSPKYLFRKEGQNVTLSCEQNLNHDAMYWYRQDPGQGLRLIYYSQIVNDFQKGDIAEGYSVSREKKESFPLTVTSAQKNPTAFYLCASNRRGRGNQPQHFGDGTRLSIL.

The chain links TRBV29-1 to TRBJ1-5; tentatively, D is TRBD1 (6 bases). The CDR3 runs 15 residues. Germline V gene lookup returns CDR1 SQVTM and CDR2 ANQGSEA. The V gene lost 5 bases and the J gene lost 2 bases, with 16 bases spanning the gap. The CDR3 DNA is TGCAGCGTTACCGTCGGGGGGCTGGGCAATCAGCCCCAGCATTTT. Its protein product is CSVTVGGLGNQPQHF.

This clone rates as medium-sized. The rearrangement joins TRBV6-1 to TRBJ2-7; maybe TRBD2 (6 bases). Germline CDR1 is MNHNS and CDR2 is SASEGT. The CDR3 totals 15 residues. Trimming took off 1 base at V and 5 bases at J, with 15 bases between the two ends. CDR3 amino acids: CASSEVPGATDEQYF. The CDR3 bases are TGTGCCAGCAGTGAAGTCCCGGGAGCAACCGACGAGCAGTACTTC.

CDR3 region: CASSIGTGEQYF. CDR3 DNA: TGTGCCAGTAGTATTGGGACGGGCGAGCAGTACTTC. V and J are TRBV19 and TRBJ2-7, with D perhaps being TRBD1 or TRBD2 (5 bases each). The germline CDR1 and CDR2 sequences are LNHDA and SQIVND (reference sequence). V lost 3 bases and J lost 6, with 9 bases in between. The CDR3 is 12 amino acids. Based on the CDR3 plus reference TRBV19 and TRBJ2-7, the full variable domain is DGGITQSPKYLFRKEGQNVTLSCEQNLNHDAMYWYRQDPGQGLRLIYYSQIVNDFQKGDIAEGYSVSREKKESFPLTVTSAQKNPTAFYLCASSIGTGEQYFGPGTRLTVT.

This clone was recorded once. One end of the junction fails to match germline, which may point to a read error. The J gene is TRBJ1-2, the V gene TRBV27; 10 bases line up with TRBD1. CDR1 and CDR2 from the germline V gene are MNHEY and SMNVEV (reference sequence). The CDR3 totals 13 residues. The CDR3 reads CASSSGQGEGYIF. The CDR3 DNA follows: TGTGCCAGCTCTAGTGGACAGGGGGAAGGCTACATCTTC.

V is TRBV9 and J is TRBJ2-5; TRBD1 agrees at 8 bases. The germline V gene has CDR1 SGDLS and CDR2 YYNGEE. CDR3 size: 15 residues. V was pared by 3 bases and J by 5 bases, with 9 bases of the junction left unmatched. In DNA form, the CDR3 reads TGTGCCAGCAGCGCATCGGGACAGGTGATTGAGACCCAGTACTTC. This translates into CASSASGQVIETQYF.

The chain is built from TRBV5-1 and TRBJ2-7; D gene unclear. This CDR3 is built from 15 residues. V was shortened by 3 bases and J by 1 base, with 14 bases between the two germline ends. Per germline, CDR1 SGHRS and CDR2 YFSETQ. The chain's CDR3 is CASSSGPLGSYEQYF. The CDR3 DNA follows: TGCGCCAGCAGCTCTGGGCCCCTCGGGTCCTACGAGCAGTACTTC. The variable domain in full, completed from reference TRBV5-1 and TRBJ2-7, reads KAGVTQTPRYLIKTRGQQVTLSCSPISGHRSVSWYQQTPGQGLQFLFEYFSETQRNKGNFPGRFSGRQFSNSRSEMNVSTLELGDSALYLCASSSGPLGSYEQYFGPGTRLTVT.

This chain uses TRBV10-3 with TRBJ1-1, with a tentative D call TRBD1 (5 bases). The CDR3 is 16 residues long. CDR1 and CDR2 (germline): ENHRY, SYGVKD. V was clipped by 10 bases and J by 1 base, with 22 bases between them. In DNA, the CDR3 is TGTGCCACCTGGGGGACCAGTGACTCTTGGAACACTGAAGCTTTCTTT. Translated, it gives CATWGTSDSWNTEAFF.

The chain recombines TRBV11-3 with TRBJ2-3, with D possibly being TRBD2 (5 bases). This CDR3 has 14 amino acids. Trimming stripped 3 bases from V and 0 bases from J, with 7 bases between. Germline V gives CDR1 SGHNT, CDR2 YENEEA. This CDR3 is CASSLGSSTDTQYF. The DNA of the CDR3 is TGTGCCAGCAGCTTGGGGAGCAGCACAGATACGCAGTATTTT.

This clone is labeled medium-sized. The V gene is TRBV3-1 (or the pseudogene TRBV3-2), the J gene TRBJ1-5; D is possibly TRBD1 (6 bases). V lost 1 base, J lost 4 bases, and 11 bases lay in between. Per germline, CDR1 LGHDT and CDR2 YNNKEL (reference sequence). The CDR3 contains 15 residues. In DNA, the CDR3 is TGTGCCAGCAGCCAAGGAGGGGGAAATAATCAGCCCCAGCATTTT. It is translated as CASSQGGGNNQPQHF.

This chain links TRBV19 with TRBJ2-1; either TRBD1 or TRBD2 may supply D (6 bases each). Germline-derived CDR1 and CDR2 are LNHDA and SQIVND (reference sequence). The CDR3 covers 11 residues. V lost 8 bases to trimming and J lost 11 bases, with 13 bases between them. The CDR3 protein is CASGRGLQQFF. The CDR3 bases are TGTGCCAGTGGACGGGGGCTTCAGCAGTTCTTC.

This clone has only a few counts. CDR3 in DNA: TGTGCCAGTAGTATAAAGGCAGGATACCGCAATTCACCCCTCCACTTT. This encodes CASSIKAGYRNSPLHF. The J gene is TRBJ1-6, the V gene TRBV19; D call uncertain. The CDR3 totals 16 residues. The germline CDR1 and CDR2 sequences are LNHDA and SQIVND (reference sequence). The V end lost 2 bases, the J end lost 7 bases, and 15 bases lay between the germline ends.

In its sample, this clone ranks as medium-sized (0.01 to 0.1%). The chain couples TRBV4-2 to TRBJ2-3, with 11 bases aligning to TRBD1. V dropped 1 base and J dropped 4; count of bases not matched to a gene: 1. Germline V CDR1 and CDR2: LGHNA, YNFKEQ. The length of the CDR3 is 15 residues. CDR3 residues: CASSQGTGGADTQYF. DNA of the CDR3: TGTGCCAGCAGCCAAGGGACAGGGGGCGCAGATACGCAGTATTTT.